These 6 T cell receptor beta chains share one sample of origin, sequenced in a study of T cells in tumors after PD-1 blockade. TCRdb's copy holds only in-frame clones and misses some; the assay was immunoSEQ multiplex PCR. Here the sample spans 60,000 to 70,000 clones, approximately 79% being singletons. This material consisted of PBMCs, taken after anti-PD-1 treatment. The receptors derive from a human donor with basal cell carcinoma.

The chain joins TRBV30 to TRBJ1-2; TRBD1 is a possible D gene (6 bases). V lost 6 bases, J lost 4 bases, and 15 bases lay in between. This CDR3 spans 13 amino acids. Germline CDR1 reads GTSNPN; CDR2 reads SVGIG (reference sequence). The CDR3 bases are TGTGCCTGTAACAGGGACCTACCCTATGGCTACACCTTC. Amino acid sequence: CACNRDLPYGYTF.

The chain is built from TRBV15 and TRBJ1-5, with D unresolved. This CDR3 is built from 14 residues. Deletions cut 4 bases from V and 3 bases from J, with 10 bases between. Germline CDR1 reads LNHNV; CDR2 reads YYDKDF (reference sequence). The DNA of the CDR3 is TGTGCCACCAGCACTTACCGATCCAATCAGCCCCAGCATTTT. This codes for CATSTYRSNQPQHF.

The count of this clone is one. The genes are TRBV5-1 and TRBJ2-1; the match to TRBD1 covers 9 bases. The CDR3 loop spans 14 amino acids. The J segment lost 5 bases and the V segment lost 4 bases, leaving 4 bases of the junction unmatched. Germline V gene data show CDR1 as SGHRS and CDR2 as YFSETQ. For the CDR3, the DNA is TGCGCCAGCAGCGCGCGACAGGGGGACAATGAGCAGTTCTTC. Its protein is CASSARQGDNEQFF.

The CDR3 loop is CASSHSDRRNTGELFF. The CDR3 nucleotides are TGTGCCAGTAGCCACTCGGACAGGAGAAACACCGGGGAGCTGTTTTTT. This chain links TRBV19 with TRBJ2-2; 7 bases align to TRBD1. CDR3 length: 16 amino acids. The V and J ends lost 6 bases and 2 bases, in that order; junction bases with no gene match: 9. Germline values: CDR1 LNHDA, CDR2 SQIVND (reference sequence).

On this clone itself: The sample contains more than one DNA sequence encoding this CDR3. V is TRBV30 and J is TRBJ1-2; the D gene is possibly TRBD1 (6 bases). This CDR3 is 11 amino acids long. Germline V gene data show CDR1 as GTSNPN and CDR2 as SVGIG (reference sequence). V lost 5 bases and J lost 8, with 12 bases in between. The CDR3 nucleotides read TGTGCCTGGCGGGGGCCGGGGGGCTACACCTTC. Amino acids: CAWRGPGGYTF.

This clone turned up a few times. The chain uses TRBV28 and TRBJ2-7, with D unclear. CDR1 is MDHEN, CDR2 SYDVKM, per germline. Trimming pared 2 bases from V and 2 bases from J, leaving 10 bases between. The CDR3 is 14 residues long. This CDR3 reads CASSLGDLPYEQYF. CDR3 coding DNA: TGTGCCAGCAGTTTAGGGGATCTACCCTACGAGCAGTACTTC.